This T cell receptor (beta chain) was captured by sequencing in a study of cytomegalovirus exposure and HLA in healthy donors. Study-level points and caveats: Trimming of TCR beta V- and J-genes showed a link, identified in a later analysis, to a missense DCLRE1C variant.

The PCR used 60 Vbeta and 13 Jbeta primers. TCRdb's copy holds only in-frame clones and misses some; the assay was immunoSEQ multiplex PCR. The sample has some 120,000 clones; around 85% are singletons. To note about this clone: What it binds is not known.

The CDR3 totals 14 residues. Germline V CDR1 and CDR2: KGHSH, LQKENI. V was clipped by 0 bases and J by 5 bases; unmatched bases: 3. This chain joins TRBV18 and TRBJ2-5; 7 bases are a match to TRBD1. The sample was PBMCs. This receptor was obtained from a woman between 25 and 40 years old in good health and CMV-seropositive. For the CDR3, the DNA is TGTGCCAGCTCACCACCCTCCAGGGGGGAGACCCAGTACTTC. The encoded protein is CASSPPSRGETQYF.